One sample yielded the 15 T cell receptor beta chains listed below, sequenced in a study of post-analysis software for immune sequencing data. Every TCR beta cDNA library bore unique molecular identifiers. TCRdb passed the PCR reads through MiXCR, listing each CDR3 protein once. The sample contains 380,000 or so distinct CDR3 sequences, around a third of which appear only once. Study results and caveats: Four or five TRBV segments, including TRBV5-6, TRBV5-1 and TRBV20-1, were more frequent in patients than controls.

Their antigen targets remain unknown. Source material: blood. These receptors all stem from a girl aged 5-17 years with multiple sclerosis.

The gene calls are TRBV6-5 and TRBJ2-3; D call uncertain. The V end was cut by 4 bases, the J end by 0 bases, with 14 bases between. There are 16 residues in the CDR3. CDR1 is MNHEY and CDR2 is SVGAGI in the germline V gene. The CDR3 spells CASSSKYIASTDTQYF. Here the CDR3 DNA reads TGTGCCAGCAGTTCGAAATATATAGCTAGCACAGATACGCAGTATTTT.

V and J are TRBV12-3 or TRBV12-4 and TRBJ1-3; the D is unclear. Trimming left V 0 bases short and J 0 bases short, with 18 bases between. There are 19 residues in the CDR3. CDR3 loop: CASSLAPADRYSSGNTIYF. For the CDR3, the DNA is TGTGCCAGCAGTTTAGCCCCCGCGGACCGGTACAGCTCTGGAAACACCATATATTTT.

A few counts support this clonotype. The chain couples TRBV18 to TRBJ2-5; 7 bases match TRBD2. The CDR3 has 17 amino acids. Trimming at V came to 1 base and at J to 1 base, leaving 9 bases not matched to a gene. The V gene's germline CDR1 is KGHSH and CDR2 LQKENI. This CDR3 reads CASSPRASGTLQETQYF. DNA of the CDR3: TGTGCCAGCTCACCACGGGCCAGCGGGACTCTCCAAGAGACCCAGTACTTC.

This clonotype is a singleton in its sample. The V and J genes are TRBV6-5 and TRBJ2-3; 7 bases match TRBD1. The V gene end was trimmed by 2 bases and the J gene end by 7 bases; junction bases not matched to a gene: 12. From germline, CDR1 is MNHEY and CDR2 SVGAGI. The CDR3 is 16 residues long. The CDR3 is CASSYDQRQGEHTQYF. The CDR3, as DNA: TGTGCCAGCAGTTACGACCAGCGGCAGGGGGAGCATACGCAGTATTTT.

The gene calls are TRBV6-5 and TRBJ1-2; the D is unclear. The CDR3 extends over 14 amino acids. The V gene's germline CDR1 is MNHEY and CDR2 SVGAGI. V was cut by 0 bases and J by 4 bases, with 9 bases left in between. DNA of the CDR3: TGTGCCAGCAGTTACTCGGACGGATCCTATGGCTACACCTTC. Amino acid sequence: CASSYSDGSYGYTF.

The J gene is TRBJ1-2, the V gene TRBV27; D is perhaps TRBD1 (5 bases). Germline CDR1 and CDR2: MNHEY and SMNVEV (reference sequence). The ends were cut back, 5 bases at V and 7 bases at J, with 23 bases in the middle. This CDR3 is 16 amino acids long. The CDR3 region has the DNA TGTGCCAGCAGTCAAAACAGGCCCCTGGGAATTAGTGGCTACACCTTC. It codes for CASSQNRPLGISGYTF.

Comment on this clonotype: Since a much larger clone is just one base distant, this may be a read error. The V call is TRBV12-5, the J call TRBJ2-7, with D maybe TRBD2 (5 bases). CDR1 and CDR2 (germline): LGHNT, FRNRAP. The CDR3 extends over 13 amino acids. CDR3 in DNA: TGTACTAGTGGTTTGGTACCGGGTAACGAGCAGTACTTC. It translates to CTSGLVPGNEQYF.

This chain uses TRBV13 with TRBJ2-1, with D possibly being TRBD2 (6 bases). The CDR3 loop spans 14 amino acids. Trimming shortened V by 0 bases and J by 9 bases, and 12 bases separated the two germline ends. Germline-derived CDR1 and CDR2 are PRHDT and FYEKMQ (reference sequence). This CDR3 is CASSLGGAGVEQFF. The CDR3 DNA reads TGTGCCAGCAGCTTAGGCGGAGCGGGTGTTGAGCAGTTCTTC. Variable domain in full (rest from reference TRBV13 and TRBJ2-1): AAGVIQSPRHLIKEKRETATLKCYPIPRHDTVYWYQQGPGQDPQFLISFYEKMQSDKGSIPDRFSAQQFSDYHSELNMSSLELGDSALYFCASSLGGAGVEQFFGPGTRLTVL.

The chain combines TRBV20-1 with TRBJ2-5; 16 nucleotides match TRBD2. Per germline, CDR1 DFQATT and CDR2 SNEGSKA (reference sequence). The CDR3 is made up of 16 amino acids. The V and J ends lost 0 bases and 11 bases, in that order; junction bases with no gene match: 9. CDR3 in amino acids: CSARDMGLAGGWEQYF. For the CDR3, the DNA is TGCAGTGCTAGAGATATGGGACTAGCGGGAGGGTGGGAGCAGTACTTC.

The genes are TRBV5-1 and TRBJ2-5, with D possibly being TRBD1 or TRBD2 (5 bases each). V lost 0 bases, J lost 12 bases, and 12 bases lay in between. In germline, CDR1 is SGHRS, CDR2 YFSETQ. This CDR3 comprises 12 residues. CDR3 sequence (DNA): TGCGCCAGCAGCTTGGTGGGGGACGGAGAGTACTTC. Residues: CASSLVGDGEYF.

There are a few counts of this clonotype. This chain uses TRBV6-6 with TRBJ1-5; 7 nucleotides align to TRBD1. The V gene end was trimmed by 5 bases and the J gene end by 5 bases; junction bases not matched to a gene: 12. The CDR3 has 16 residues. The germline CDR1 and CDR2 sequences are MNHNY and SVGAGI (reference sequence). In DNA, the CDR3 is TGTGCCAGCAGTAACCGACAGGGAGCGGTTTATCAGCCCCAGCATTTT. It translates to CASSNRQGAVYQPQHF.

This chain links TRBV20-1 with TRBJ1-4; D gene unclear. Trimming took 1 base from V and 4 from J, leaving 10 bases between them. This CDR3 has 14 amino acids. From germline, CDR1 is DFQATT and CDR2 SNEGSKA (reference sequence). CDR3 in DNA: TGCAGTGCTAGAGGGGGAGCTGATAATGAAAAACTGTTTTTT. It encodes CSARGGADNEKLFF.

This sequence joins TRBV4-2 and TRBJ2-1; unclear D gene. The CDR3 is 12 residues long. Trimming removed 1 base at V and 5 bases at J, with 3 bases between. Germline values: CDR1 LGHNA, CDR2 YNFKEQ. The CDR3 sequence is CASSQANNEQFF. Written as DNA, the CDR3 is TGTGCCAGCAGCCAAGCAAACAATGAGCAGTTCTTC.

The chain uses TRBV9 and TRBJ1-2; D is unclear. The V gene lost 1 base and the J gene lost 5 bases, with 12 bases spanning the gap. The CDR3 loop spans 14 amino acids. CDR1 and CDR2 (germline): SGDLS, YYNGEE. The CDR3 is CASSVSRSAYGYTF. Here the CDR3 DNA reads TGTGCCAGCAGCGTATCCCGCAGTGCTTATGGCTACACCTTC.

The chain combines TRBV27 with TRBJ2-1; tentative D call: TRBD1 (5 bases). The ends were cut back, 3 bases at V and 6 bases at J, with 9 bases in the middle. The CDR3 has 13 residues. The germline V gene encodes CDR1 MNHEY and CDR2 SMNVEV (reference sequence). The CDR3 coding sequence is TGTGCCAGCAGTTTGACGACAGTCAATGAGCAGTTCTTC. Its protein product is CASSLTTVNEQFF.